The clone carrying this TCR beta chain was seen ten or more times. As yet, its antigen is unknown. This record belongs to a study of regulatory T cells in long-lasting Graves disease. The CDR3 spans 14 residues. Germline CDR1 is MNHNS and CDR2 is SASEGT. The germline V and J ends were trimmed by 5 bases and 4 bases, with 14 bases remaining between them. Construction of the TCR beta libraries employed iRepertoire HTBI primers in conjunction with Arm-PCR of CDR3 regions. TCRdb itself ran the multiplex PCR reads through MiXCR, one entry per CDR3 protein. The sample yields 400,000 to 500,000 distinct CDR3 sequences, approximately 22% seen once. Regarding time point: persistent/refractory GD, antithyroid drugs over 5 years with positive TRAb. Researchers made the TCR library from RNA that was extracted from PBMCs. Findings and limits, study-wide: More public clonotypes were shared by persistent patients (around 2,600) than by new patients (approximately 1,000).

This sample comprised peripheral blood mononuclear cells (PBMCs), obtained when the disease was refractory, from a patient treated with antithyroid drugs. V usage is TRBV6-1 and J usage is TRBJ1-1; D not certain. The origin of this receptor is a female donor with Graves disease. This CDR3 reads CASSHGGSGTEAFF. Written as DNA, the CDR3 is TGTGCCAGCAGTCATGGAGGGTCGGGCACTGAAGCTTTCTTT.